This TCR beta chain was identified in a study of cytomegalovirus exposure and HLA in healthy donors (dated by TCRdb to about 2017). Describing the broader study: An earlier analysis of some 600 of the donors reported 250 to 350 Gb of sequence data and about 120 million unique TCR beta sequences obtained from 180 million or so T cells. An early release that covered more than 550 HLA-typed donors contained around 330 gigabases of sequencing data and tens of millions of unique TCR sequences. The genetic ancestry cluster associated with self-reported Caucasian donors included 80% to 90% of the approximately 400 genotyped donors. The study aimed to test whether signatures of past pathogen exposure could be identified by cataloging public T cell receptors. The T cell repertoires of 700 or so subjects were profiled by immunosequencing and related to cytomegalovirus serostatus. A separate validation cohort of approximately 130 different subjects was used in addition to the roughly 670-subject first cohort. To predict cytomegalovirus infection status, the study combined high-throughput TCR immunosequencing, statistical association of individual TCRs with disease status, and machine learning. To study patterns of TCR occurrence, a later analysis re-analyzed previously published TCR beta repertoires from around 700 donors and added high-resolution HLA genotyping. The later analysis used no new phenotypic data to find candidate immune exposures, relying instead on TCR beta sequences and their occurrence across donors. In an earlier analysis of roughly 540 of the donors, high-throughput TCR beta sequencing was used to judge whether each TCR beta V gene segment behaved as functional or pseudogenic. Donor age, sex, ethnicity and CMV serostatus were compiled together with the repertoire data. A later genetic analysis used genome-wide SNP genotypes for about 65% of the roughly 700 donors, treating that subset as a discovery cohort. All discovery cohort repertoires had been generated on a single sequencing platform. Class I and class II HLA loci were covered by the typing at four-digit resolution. The number of donors typed differed by locus, with roughly 620-640 for A, B, C, DRB1 and DQB1, roughly 520 for DQA1, 606 for DPA1, and about 450 for DPB1. Five DR-DQ haplotypes were treated as single units for association and clustering because of strong linkage in the cohort. Among a few hundred genotyped donors of the cohort, an average of approximately 240,000 unique TCR beta nucleotide sequences were sequenced per donor, around 18% of them non-productive. Broad study findings and their caveats: In both the original and validation cohorts, the classifier was reported to diagnose cytomegalovirus status with high specificity and sensitivity. Immune exposure information for the cohort was limited to CMV serostatus. In a later analysis, most CMV-associated TCR beta chains were found to appear HLA-restricted, with HLA associations seemingly driven largely by CMV exposure. It was suggested by the authors that the approach could potentially be generalized to other disease states and immunological phenotypes. The study gave a list of 150 to 200 TCR beta chains associated with cytomegalovirus. Because HLA typing was missing for some donors at each locus, association tests included only the typed subset. V-gene and J-gene trimming of TCR beta chains was associated with a missense DCLRE1C variant in a later genetic analysis, and the association was replicated in an independent cohort. Most TCR sequences were observed very rarely across donors, whereas some public TCRs were present in many individuals. Correlated functional status among segregating V segments might reflect linkage disequilibrium, but an unknown experimental factor could not be ruled out. This cohort had only TCR beta chains sequenced, and the lack of alpha or paired-chain data limited which features could be detected. In vitro tests confirmed that a few of the cytomegalovirus-associated TCR beta chains recognize cytomegalovirus antigens. Specific HLA alleles were associated with roughly 17,000 TCR beta sequences at a false discovery rate of 0.05 in a later analysis. Because counts were too low, about 18 rarely observed V segments, including chromosome 9 orphons, were left out of the earlier analysis of 587 of the donors. Compared with the approximately 600-donor mean, donors in an Asian-associated ancestry cluster had fewer N-insertions in productive TCRs, according to a later genetic analysis. A further reported finding was that TCR beta sequences accurately predicted the HLA-A and HLA-B alleles for most subjects in the first cohort. When HLA alleles, especially DR and DQ, strongly co-occurred, TCR associations were difficult to assign to individual alleles. Some IMGT-functional V segments, including TRBV6-2 and TRBV6-3, could not be distinguished by the 87-base-pair reads and were therefore excluded. Roughly uniform sequencing depth across donors was assumed in presence/absence analyses, although this assumption may not hold. In a later analysis, HLA-associated TCR beta chains were found to be more clonally expanded and to have lower generation probabilities than equally common non-associated chains. A cluster of highly shared sequence variants was judged likely to represent a technical artifact of the sequencing pipeline. According to a later analysis, TCR association rates differed among HLA loci, with DRB1 alleles showing the most associated TCRs and HLA-C alleles showing the fewest. In a later analysis, several top co-occurrence clusters were reported to appear linked to parvovirus B19, influenza, CMV and Epstein-Barr virus. An earlier analysis of approximately 540 of the donors showed that most TCR beta V segments appeared in productive rearrangements either about 87% or about 30% of the time, which broadly matched IMGT annotations.

The cohort consisted of 600 to 750 healthy bone marrow donors. At the time of sampling, every cohort member was nominally healthy, though immune exposures that went unrecorded were likely present. The donor was CMV seronegative and belonged to the group of 352 seronegative cohort members. A peripheral blood sample was collected from each donor, and TCR beta sequencing was performed on peripheral blood mononuclear cells. The Qiagen DNeasy Blood Extraction Kit was used to extract genomic DNA from the blood cell samples. Comment on this clone: Its antigen is unknown. No base qualities exist here, and no much larger clone lies one base off it. The sample has other DNA sequences that encode this CDR3 too.

The CDR3 covers 14 residues, taking in both the cysteine and the phenylalanine. The only DNA kept is the CDR3, 42 bases in frame from the first base. Per the germline V gene, SGHRS is the CDR1 and YFSETQ is the CDR2. V drops 2 bases and J drops 5 bases, leaving 13 bases in between. Libraries came from the immunoSEQ multiplex PCR assay. The multiplex PCR relied on a mix of 60 forward primers for TCR Vbeta segments and 13 reverse primers for TCR Jbeta segments. A multiplex PCR assay on genomic DNA amplified the CDR3 region of rearranged TCR beta genes. The Illumina HiSeq System was used to sequence the amplified TCR beta libraries as 87-base-pair reads. In the source study's methods: A later analysis counted about 76 million unique TCR beta chains across the roughly 700 repertoires, and some 11 million of these chains were shared by at least two donors. To remove PCR and sequencing errors, raw reads were error-corrected and collapsed into unique sequences using a nearest-neighbor algorithm that merged closely related sequences. CDR3 sequences were aligned to IMGT reference sequences to assign V, D and J gene segments. For a sequence to be retained, a match of at least six nucleotides was required to both a V gene segment and a J gene segment. A rearrangement counted as productive if the CDR3 had no stop codons and remained in frame with V and J, and every other rearrangement counted as non-productive. Following IMGT convention, CDR3 was defined as the stretch from the second conserved V-encoded cysteine up to the conserved J-encoded phenylalanine. The earlier analysis of some 600 of the donors excluded sequences that lacked an unambiguous match to a single V gene segment. In an earlier analysis of several hundred of the donors, V segments were called functional above 56.7% productive rearrangements and were called segregating when the between-donor standard deviation exceeded 5%. To diagnose cytomegalovirus status from the catalog of TCR beta chain sequences, a statistical classification framework was built. V and J gene assignment, in a later analysis, came from comparing TCR nucleotide sequences with IMGT/GENE-DB human TR gene sequences. A later analysis assigned CDR3 sequences and most-parsimonious VDJ recombination scenarios with the TCRdist pipeline. In a later analysis, each TCR beta chain was defined by its CDR3 amino acid sequence together with its V-gene family, and reads without a unique V-gene family were excluded. In a later analysis, 500 to 650 highly shared, low-generation-probability nucleotide sequences were removed to address suspected cross-contamination and a sequencing artifact. A later analysis calculated a clonal expansion index for each public chain from normalized within-repertoire ranks of inferred template counts. In a later analysis, generation probabilities were computed using a VDJ recombination model fitted to out-of-frame rearrangements, and the results were checked against IGoR. A later analysis scored TCR-TCR, TCR-HLA and TCR-CMV co-occurrence with hypergeometric tests, applying a repertoire-size bias correction to TCR pairs. False discovery rates were estimated in a later analysis by permuting HLA or CMV assignments 20 times. In a later analysis, co-occurring TCRs were grouped with DBSCAN, and TCRdist sequence similarity was added when clustering was performed within HLA-allele-positive subsets. Repertoires with fewer than 30,000 or more than 120,000 public chains were left out of co-occurrence clustering, as were several repertoires with anomalous nucleotide sharing. Drawn from immuneACCESS, this table holds only the in-frame rearrangements with V and J called that TCRdb kept. Clones are partly lost; checked studies trace under half to an unresolved V gene and leave the rest unexplained. Clone size and V and J calls were adopted from that table, with D and trimming inferred from the DNA. This sample lists about 140,000 clones; around four fifths were detected once. Together, the top ten hold under 2% of the sample.

The rearranged segments are TRBV5-1 and TRBJ2-5; no D gene call is confident. Sample: PBMCs. The receptor's source is a woman between 40 and 50 years old in good health and CMV-seronegative. CDR3 sequence: CASSLRSAEETQYF. In nucleotides, the sequence is TGCGCCAGCAGCTTACGGTCCGCTGAGGAGACCCAGTACTTC.